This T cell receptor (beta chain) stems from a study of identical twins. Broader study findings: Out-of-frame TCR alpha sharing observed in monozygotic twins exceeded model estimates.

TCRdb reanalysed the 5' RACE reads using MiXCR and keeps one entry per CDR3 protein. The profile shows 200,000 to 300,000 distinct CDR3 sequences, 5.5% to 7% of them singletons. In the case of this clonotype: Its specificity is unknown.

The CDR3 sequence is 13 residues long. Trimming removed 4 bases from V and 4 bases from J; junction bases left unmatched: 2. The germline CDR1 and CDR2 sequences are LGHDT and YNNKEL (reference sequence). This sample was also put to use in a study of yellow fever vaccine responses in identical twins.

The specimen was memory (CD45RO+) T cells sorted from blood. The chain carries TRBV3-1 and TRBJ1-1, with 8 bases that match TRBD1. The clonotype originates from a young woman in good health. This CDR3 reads CASSLQGVTEAFF. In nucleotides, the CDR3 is TGTGCCAGCAGCCTACAGGGGGTCACTGAAGCTTTCTTT. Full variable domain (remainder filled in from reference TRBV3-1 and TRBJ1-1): DTAVSQTPKYLVTQMGNDKSIKCEQNLGHDTMYWYKQDSKKFLKIMFSYNNKELIINETVPNRFSPKSPDKAHLNLHINSLELGDSAVYFCASSLQGVTEAFFGQGTRLTVV.